This T cell receptor beta chain was recovered during a study of cytomegalovirus exposure and HLA in healthy donors. About this clone: Its antigen is still unknown.

Germline loops: CDR1 MNHEY, CDR2 SVGAGI. V shed 4 bases and J 13 bases; nucleotides not matched to a gene: 7. The CDR3 spans 13 residues. The PCR had 60 Vbeta and 13 Jbeta primers. Some clones are missing from TCRdb's copy, which holds only in-frame ones; the method was immunoSEQ multiplex PCR. Here the sample spans 210,000 or so clones, around 87% being singletons. Findings and caveats of the study: An analysis that was carried out later associated 15,000 to 20,000 TCR beta sequences with HLA alleles at 0.05 false discovery rate. Around 160 TCR beta chains were listed as cytomegalovirus-associated. Reportedly, cytomegalovirus status was diagnosed with high sensitivity and specificity. HLA-A and HLA-B allele assignments for most subjects were reportedly predicted accurately using TCR beta sequences.

The sample was PBMCs. The chain carries TRBV6-5 and TRBJ1-6; TRBD1 agrees at 7 bases. The receptor was derived from a man aged 25-45 years in good health and CMV-seronegative. CDR3: CASSLQGYRPLHF. In DNA, the CDR3 is TGTGCCAGCAGTTTACAGGGGTACAGGCCCCTCCACTTT.